This TCR beta chain derives from a study of OX40 agonist ivuxolimab in advanced cancers. Study results and caveats: CD8+ T cells averaged more expanded clones than CD4+.

Some clones are missing from TCRdb's copy, which holds only in-frame ones; the method was immunoSEQ multiplex PCR. The repertoire consists of tens of thousands of clones, with roughly 88% occurring once and the leading ten covering about 1%. A word on this clone: Its target is not known.

J lost 0 bases, V lost 6 bases, and 8 bases had no gene match. The CDR3 runs 17 residues. Per the germline V gene, CDR1 is SNHLY and CDR2 is FYNNEI. The clonotype originates from an adult with an advanced solid tumor such as melanoma, head and neck, liver or kidney cancer. The rearrangement uses TRBV2 and TRBJ2-1; 10 bases fit TRBD2. This specimen consisted of CD4+ or CD8+ T cells sorted from blood, obtained in a trial of the OX40 agonist ivuxolimab. The CDR3 spells CASRKWASGSSYNEQFF. The CDR3 region has the DNA TGTGCCAGCAGGAAATGGGCTAGCGGGAGCTCCTACAATGAGCAGTTCTTC.